This T cell receptor (beta chain) was identified in a study of blood T cell repertoires in COVID-19. Study-level information: There were acute and convalescent COVID-19 samples, and they came from the United States, Italy and Spain. In each case, the material was cDNA or gDNA derived from T cells, B-cell-depleted T cells, or PBMCs.

Germline-derived CDR1 and CDR2 are SQVTM and ANQGSEA. The CDR3 is 15 amino acids. V trimming: 3 bases; J trimming: 1 base; junction bases outside the gene matches: 5. In the source study's methods: Estimation of nucleated cell counts was performed using reference gene primer amplification. Measured with immunoSEQ multiplex PCR; TCRdb has only the in-frame clones, and not every one. That table supplies the V and J calls and clone size; D and trimming were determined from the DNA. Among 13,000 to 15,000 clones listed, approximately 90% were seen once. This TCR derives from a human donor in a cohort sampled during active COVID-19. Material: peripheral blood. This chain links TRBV29-1 with TRBJ2-1, with 8 bases matching TRBD2. As DNA, the CDR3 is TGCAGCGTTGATGGCGCGGGGGGATCCTACAATGAGCAGTTCTTC. It codes for CSVDGAGGSYNEQFF.